The next 23 T cell receptor beta chains were all read from a single sample in a study of T cells in Graves' hyperthyroidism and ophthalmopathy. TCR beta CDR3 regions were amplified from RNA. The HTBI primer set was used in a first-round RT-PCR of the TCR CDR3. TCRdb re-derived calls from the multiplex PCR reads in MiXCR, one entry per CDR3 protein. The data contain hundreds of thousands of distinct CDR3 sequences, approximately 20% of them singletons. Specimen: blood. The receptors here all came from a young man with Graves' ophthalmopathy.

This clonotype was counted a few times. The chain combines TRBV30 with TRBJ2-2; D possibly corresponds to TRBD1 (5 bases). Germline CDR1 is GTSNPN and CDR2 is SVGIG (reference sequence). CDR3 length: 13 residues. Trimming pared 0 bases from V and 6 bases from J, leaving 8 bases between. The CDR3 DNA is TGTGCCTGGAGTGTACAGGTGGCCGGGGAGCTGTTTTTT. The encoded protein is CAWSVQVAGELFF.

The V and J genes are TRBV7-6 and TRBJ1-1; the match to TRBD1 covers 8 bases. This CDR3 is 15 amino acids long. J gave up 4 bases and V 1 base, and 5 bases lay outside the gene matches. CDR1 and CDR2 (germline): SGHVS, FNYEAQ. The CDR3 is CASSLGGQASTEAFF. The CDR3 DNA follows: TGTGCCAGCAGCTTAGGGGGACAGGCGAGCACTGAAGCTTTCTTT.

A remark on this clonotype: This may be a read error, as it is one base from a much larger clone. V usage is TRBV11-2 and J usage is TRBJ1-4; D is ambiguous. Germline-derived CDR1 and CDR2 are SGHAT and FQNNGV. The CDR3 is made up of 11 amino acids. The CDR3: CASSLAEKLLF. The DNA of the CDR3 is TGTGCCAGCAGCTTGGCCGAAAAACTGCTTTTT.

This clonotype has a count of ten or more. The chain carries TRBV11-3 and TRBJ2-7, with a weak D call TRBD2 (6 bases). The CDR3 is made up of 16 amino acids. Germline V gene lookup returns CDR1 SGHNT and CDR2 YENEEA. Trimming took 4 bases from V and 0 from J, leaving 16 bases between them. In DNA, the CDR3 is TGTGCCAGCAGCTCTAGTCGGGGGTACAGCTCCTACGAGCAGTACTTC. It translates to CASSSSRGYSSYEQYF.

This clonotype has at least ten counts. The chain links TRBV12-3 or TRBV12-4 to TRBJ2-7; a possible D gene is TRBD1 (6 bases). The ends were cut back, 3 bases at V and 2 bases at J, with 26 bases in the middle. The CDR3 loop spans 19 amino acids. The CDR3 loop is CASSFFPGTPAKNTYEQYF. In DNA, the CDR3 is TGTGCCAGCAGTTTCTTTCCAGGGACACCGGCGAAAAATACCTACGAGCAGTACTTC.

There are a few counts of this clonotype. V is TRBV11-2 and J is TRBJ1-2; maybe TRBD1 (5 bases). V lost 9 bases and J 4 bases, leaving 12 bases between the germline ends. The CDR3 spans 12 residues. Germline CDR1 is SGHAT and CDR2 is FQNNGV. The CDR3 reads CARLDTSYGYTF. Written as DNA, the CDR3 is TGTGCCAGATTGGACACCTCCTATGGCTACACCTTC.

This chain links TRBV27 with TRBJ2-1, with TRBD2 identical over 8 bases. This CDR3 is 17 amino acids long. The V segment lost 0 bases and the J segment 4 bases; nucleotides outside the gene matches: 8. In germline, CDR1 is MNHEY, CDR2 SMNVEV (reference sequence). CDR3 coding DNA: TGTGCCAGCAGTTTATCCCACAGCGGGAGTTGGTACAATGAGCAGTTCTTC. Its protein product is CASSLSHSGSWYNEQFF.

This chain links TRBV5-8 with TRBJ2-1; 9 bases align to TRBD2. Germline V gives CDR1 SGHTS, CDR2 YDEGEE. The CDR3 is 16 amino acids. Trimming cost V 5 bases and J 0 bases; bases outside gene matches: 6. In DNA form, the CDR3 reads TGTGCCAGCAGACTTTATAGCGGGAGCTCCTACAATGAGCAGTTCTTC. Translated: CASRLYSGSSYNEQFF. Full variable domain (missing parts from reference TRBV5-8 and TRBJ2-1): EAGVTQSPTHLIKTRGQQATLRCSPISGHTSVYWYQQALGLGLQFLLWYDEGEERNRGNFPPRFSGRQFPNYSSELNVNALELEDSALYLCASRLYSGSSYNEQFFGPGTRLTVL.

This clonotype was detected only a few times. The chain combines TRBV9 with TRBJ2-2, with 9 bases identical to TRBD2. This CDR3 comprises 16 residues. Germline CDR1 reads SGDLS; CDR2 reads YYNGEE. Trimming removed 2 bases from V and 3 bases from J; junction bases left unmatched: 5. CDR3: CASSVSGSKDTGELFF. In DNA, the CDR3 is TGTGCCAGCAGCGTTAGCGGGAGTAAAGACACCGGGGAGCTGTTTTTT. Looking up the rest from reference TRBV9 and TRBJ2-2 gives the full variable domain: DSGVTQTPKHLITATGQRVTLRCSPRSGDLSVYWYQQSLDQGLQFLIQYYNGEERAKGNILERFSAQQFPDLHSELNLSSLELGDSALYFCASSVSGSKDTGELFFGEGSRLTVL.

This clonotype was observed a handful of times. The chain joins TRBV29-1 to TRBJ1-5; D is unclear. Germline lookup yields CDR1 SQVTM and CDR2 ANQGSEA. The CDR3 has 12 amino acids. V shed 6 bases and J shed 7 bases, with 13 bases lying between them. CDR3 amino acids: CSVKDATQPQHF. The CDR3 DNA follows: TGCAGCGTGAAGGACGCGACGCAGCCCCAGCATTTT.

This clonotype appeared many times. This rearrangement joins TRBV12-3 or TRBV12-4 to TRBJ2-7; TRBD2 agrees at 13 bases. Unmatched junction bases numbered 5, after V lost 6 bases and J lost 6 bases. This CDR3 has 14 amino acids. Here the CDR3 DNA reads TGTGCCAGCAGCCCGGGACTAGCGGGAATCGAGCAGTACTTC. Translation: CASSPGLAGIEQYF.

As to this clonotype: This clone may be a read error of a much larger clone one base away. The rearrangement uses TRBV12-3 or TRBV12-4 and TRBJ2-7; TRBD2 agrees at 9 bases. This CDR3 is built from 15 residues. V was clipped by 6 bases and J by 4 bases; unmatched bases: 10. The CDR3 nucleotides read TGTGCCAGCAGGGGGGGACTAGCTTTGTCTTACGAGCAGTACTTC. It encodes CASRGGLALSYEQYF.

This clonotype was counted only a few times. The chain combines TRBV7-2 with TRBJ2-5; unclear D gene. The CDR3 extends over 11 amino acids. V was clipped by 3 bases and J by 5 bases, with 4 bases between them. Germline V CDR1 and CDR2: SGHTA, FQGNSA. CDR3 sequence (DNA): TGTGCCAGCAGCTTCACCGAGACCCAGTACTTC. It is translated as CASSFTETQYF.

The gene calls are TRBV5-1 and TRBJ2-1; D possibly uses TRBD1 or TRBD2 (5 bases each). The V gene lost 3 bases and the J gene lost 3 bases, with 16 bases spanning the gap. This CDR3 has 16 residues. Germline V gene sequence: CDR1 SGHRS, CDR2 YFSETQ. CDR3 sequence: CASSSPEGLRYNEQFF. CDR3 coding DNA: TGCGCCAGCAGCTCCCCCGAGGGGCTTCGCTACAATGAGCAGTTCTTC.

This clonotype occurred a few times. The V and J genes are TRBV7-8 and TRBJ2-7; TRBD2 is a possible D gene (6 bases). Trimming took off 4 bases at V and 0 bases at J, with 13 bases between the two ends. The CDR3 runs to 15 residues. CDR1 SGHVS and CDR2 FQNEAQ come from the germline V gene. The CDR3 protein is CASSYGRTNSYEQYF. The CDR3 DNA reads TGTGCCAGCAGCTACGGCCGGACTAACTCCTACGAGCAGTACTTC.

The chain couples TRBV6-1 to TRBJ1-6, with D uncertain. CDR3 length: 15 amino acids. Trimming left V 6 bases short and J 6 bases short, with 15 bases between. From germline, CDR1 is MNHNS and CDR2 SASEGT. In nucleotides, the CDR3 is TGTGCCAGCAGGATGGACTTGACATGTAATTCACCCCTCCACTTT. Its translation: CASRMDLTCNSPLHF.

This clonotype was observed many times. The chain recombines TRBV11-2 with TRBJ2-3, with a possible D match to TRBD2 (5 bases). Germline V gene data show CDR1 as SGHAT and CDR2 as FQNNGV. Trimming pared 5 bases from V and 5 bases from J, leaving 20 bases between. The CDR3 runs 16 residues. The CDR3 reads CASSLAMRAEGDTQYF. In DNA, the CDR3 is TGTGCCAGCAGCCTTGCGATGAGGGCCGAGGGAGATACGCAGTATTTT.

J is TRBJ1-1 and V is TRBV15; 8 bases map to TRBD1. Germline assignment: CDR1 LNHNV and CDR2 YYDKDF (reference sequence). The V gene end was trimmed by 7 bases and the J gene end by 6 bases; junction bases not matched to a gene: 13. This CDR3 comprises 15 residues. The CDR3 coding sequence is TGTGCCACCAACAGGAGAGGCGCAGGGGGCTCTGAAGCTTTCTTT. This sequence encodes CATNRRGAGGSEAFF.

The sample holds a few counts of this clonotype. V gene TRBV27 combines with J gene TRBJ2-7; TRBD2 is a possible D gene (6 bases). The CDR3 runs 13 residues. Deletions cut 6 bases from V and 0 bases from J, with 9 bases between. CDR1 MNHEY and CDR2 SMNVEV come from the germline V gene (reference sequence). The CDR3 loop reads CASRGGSSYEQYF. The CDR3 coding sequence is TGTGCCAGCAGGGGGGGTAGCTCCTACGAGCAGTACTTC.

This clonotype was seen at least ten times. This chain links TRBV2 with TRBJ1-1, with 10 bases fitting TRBD1. The V and J ends lost 3 bases and 3 bases, in that order; junction bases with no gene match: 1. The germline V gene encodes CDR1 SNHLY and CDR2 FYNNEI. The length of the CDR3 is 14 residues. The CDR3 sequence: CASSEDRGDTEAFF. In DNA, the CDR3 is TGTGCCAGCAGTGAGGACAGGGGGGACACTGAAGCTTTCTTT.

The rearrangement links TRBV11-3 to TRBJ2-3; D ambiguous. In germline, CDR1 is SGHNT, CDR2 YENEEA. Trimming stripped 5 bases from V and 4 bases from J, with 10 bases between. The CDR3 length is 13 residues. In DNA, the CDR3 is TGTGCCAGCAGCCTCCCGGCGGCAGATACGCAGTATTTT. Protein sequence: CASSLPAADTQYF.

As concerns this clonotype: A read error may produce the germline difference seen at one junction end. V is TRBV11-2 and J is TRBJ2-7; D not certain. The CDR3 spans 15 residues. Germline lookup yields CDR1 SGHAT and CDR2 FQNNGV. This CDR3 is CASSTQMIGVYEQHF. CDR3 nucleotide sequence: TGTGCCAGCAGCACCCAGATGATCGGCGTCTACGAGCAGCACTTC. The entire variable domain, with the rest obtained from reference TRBV11-2 and TRBJ2-7, is as follows: EAGVAQSPRYKIIEKRQSVAFWCNPISGHATLYWYQQILGQGPKLLIQFQNNGVVDDSQLPKDRFSAERLKGVDSTLKIQPAKLEDSAVYLCASSTQMIGVYEQHFGPGTRLTVT.

This clonotype was seen only a few times. This chain joins TRBV28 and TRBJ2-7, with D maybe TRBD2 (7 bases). V lost 8 bases and J 2 bases, leaving 16 bases between the germline ends. The germline gives CDR1 MDHEN, CDR2 SYDVKM. CDR3 length: 14 amino acids. For the CDR3, the DNA is TGTGCCAGCTTCAACCGGGGGGCCCCCTACGAGCAGTACTTC. Protein product: CASFNRGAPYEQYF.